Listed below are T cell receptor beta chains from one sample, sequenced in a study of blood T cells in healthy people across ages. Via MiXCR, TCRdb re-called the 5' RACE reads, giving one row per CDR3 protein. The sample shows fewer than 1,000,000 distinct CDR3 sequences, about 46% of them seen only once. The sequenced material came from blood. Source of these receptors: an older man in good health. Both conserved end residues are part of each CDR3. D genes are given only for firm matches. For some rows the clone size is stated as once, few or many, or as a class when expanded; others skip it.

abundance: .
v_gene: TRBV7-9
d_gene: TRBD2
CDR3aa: CASSLPLAAQEQYF

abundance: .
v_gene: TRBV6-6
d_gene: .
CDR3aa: CASSYGSPVSYEQYF

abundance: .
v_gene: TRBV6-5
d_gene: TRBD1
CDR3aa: CASSSDRGRYNEQFF

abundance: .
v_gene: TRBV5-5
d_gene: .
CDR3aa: CASSLSRVQDTQYF

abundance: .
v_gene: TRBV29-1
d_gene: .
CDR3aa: CSVEEIQGAGELFF

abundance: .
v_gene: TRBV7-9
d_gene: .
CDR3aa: CASSYTDRGSEQFF

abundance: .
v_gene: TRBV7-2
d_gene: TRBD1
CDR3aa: CASSYRQGNGYTF

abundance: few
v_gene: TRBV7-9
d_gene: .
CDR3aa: CASSLRPVKRTDTQYF

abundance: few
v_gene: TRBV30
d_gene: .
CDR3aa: CAWGYNYGYTF

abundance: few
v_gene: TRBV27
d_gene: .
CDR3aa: CASSLPDRAFEQYF

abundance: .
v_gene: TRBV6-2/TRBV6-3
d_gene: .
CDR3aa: CASSYLETYSYEQYF